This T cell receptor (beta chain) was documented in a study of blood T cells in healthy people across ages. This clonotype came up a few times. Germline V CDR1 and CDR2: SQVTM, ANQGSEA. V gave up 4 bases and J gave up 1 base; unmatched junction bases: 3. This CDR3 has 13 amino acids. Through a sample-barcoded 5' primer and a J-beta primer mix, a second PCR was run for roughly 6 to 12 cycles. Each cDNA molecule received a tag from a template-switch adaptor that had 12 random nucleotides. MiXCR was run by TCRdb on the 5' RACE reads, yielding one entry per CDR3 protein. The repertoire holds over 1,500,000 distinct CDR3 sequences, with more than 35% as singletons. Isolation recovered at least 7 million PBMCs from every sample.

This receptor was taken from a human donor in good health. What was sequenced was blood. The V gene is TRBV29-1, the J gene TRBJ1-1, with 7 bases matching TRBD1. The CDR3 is CSVVGQRNTEAFF. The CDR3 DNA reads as TGCAGCGTTGTGGGACAGCGGAACACTGAAGCTTTCTTT. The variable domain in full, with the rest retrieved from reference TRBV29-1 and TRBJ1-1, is SAVISQKPSRDICQRGTSLTIQCQVDSQVTMMFWYRQQPGQSLTLIATANQGSEATYESGFVIDKFPISRPNLTFSTLTVSNMSPEDSSIYLCSVVGQRNTEAFFGQGTRLTVV.